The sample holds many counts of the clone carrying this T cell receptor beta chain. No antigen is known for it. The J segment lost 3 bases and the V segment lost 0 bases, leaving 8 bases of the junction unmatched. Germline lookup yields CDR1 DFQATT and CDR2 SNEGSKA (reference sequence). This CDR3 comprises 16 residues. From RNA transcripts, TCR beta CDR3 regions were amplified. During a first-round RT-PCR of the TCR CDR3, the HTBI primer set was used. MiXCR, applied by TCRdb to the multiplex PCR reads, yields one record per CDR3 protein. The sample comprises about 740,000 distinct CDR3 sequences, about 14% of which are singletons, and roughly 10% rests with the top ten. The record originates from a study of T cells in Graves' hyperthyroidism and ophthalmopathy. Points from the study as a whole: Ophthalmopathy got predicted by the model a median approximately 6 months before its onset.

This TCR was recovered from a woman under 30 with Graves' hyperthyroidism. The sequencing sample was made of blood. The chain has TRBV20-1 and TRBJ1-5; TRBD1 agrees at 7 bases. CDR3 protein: CSARETGKGNNQPQHF. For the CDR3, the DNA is TGCAGTGCTAGAGAGACAGGGAAGGGGAACAATCAGCCCCAGCATTTT.